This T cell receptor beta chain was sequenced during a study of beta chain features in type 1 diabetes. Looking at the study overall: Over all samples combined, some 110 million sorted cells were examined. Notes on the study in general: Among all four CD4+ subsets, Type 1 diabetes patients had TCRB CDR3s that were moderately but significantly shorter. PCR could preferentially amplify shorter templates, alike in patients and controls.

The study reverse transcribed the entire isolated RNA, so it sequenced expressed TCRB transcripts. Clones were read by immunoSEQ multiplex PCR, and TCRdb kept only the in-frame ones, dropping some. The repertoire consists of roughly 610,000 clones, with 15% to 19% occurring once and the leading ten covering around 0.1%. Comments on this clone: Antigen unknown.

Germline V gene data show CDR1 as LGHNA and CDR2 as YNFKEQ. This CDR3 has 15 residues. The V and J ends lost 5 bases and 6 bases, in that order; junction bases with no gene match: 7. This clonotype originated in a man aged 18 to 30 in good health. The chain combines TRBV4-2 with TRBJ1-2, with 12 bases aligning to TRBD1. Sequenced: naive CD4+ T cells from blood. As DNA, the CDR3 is TGTGCCAGCAGCTACGGGACAGGGGGCGATAATGGCTACACCTTC. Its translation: CASSYGTGGDNGYTF.